One T cell receptor (beta chain) is described in this entry. The data were taken from a study of blood T cell repertoires in COVID-19. Study background: Samples came from the United States, Italy and Spain, spanning acute and convalescent COVID-19. The analysed material was cDNA or gDNA that came from T cells, B-cell-depleted T cells, or PBMCs.

Trimming cost V 1 base and J 6 bases, with 4 bases left between them. The V gene's germline CDR1 is DFQATT and CDR2 SNEGSKA (reference sequence). The CDR3 runs 11 residues. Per the authors' pipeline: Reference gene primer amplification in the assay estimated nucleated cell counts. The data were produced by immunoSEQ multiplex PCR, yet TCRdb's version contains in-frame clones alone and is incomplete. The DNA gave D and trimming, while V, J and clone size come from that table. The sample includes around 170,000 clones, about 87% of them seen just once. This chain links TRBV20-1 with TRBJ2-1; D remains ambiguous. The TCR originated in a man aged 55 to 70 with acute or convalescent COVID-19. The sample comprised peripheral blood. The CDR3: CSARASNEQFF. The DNA of the CDR3 is TGCAGTGCTAGAGCGAGCAATGAGCAGTTCTTC.